The 28 T cell receptor beta chains given below trace back to one sample, sequenced in a study of T cell repertoires in cytomegalovirus infection. TCRdb itself ran the reads through MiXCR, one entry per CDR3 protein. The table records roughly 990,000 distinct CDR3 sequences, around a third of them present only once. No antigen has been identified for these receptors. The source material was cultured CD8+ T cells from PBMCs, sampled from culture after CMV antigen stimulation. These receptors were taken from a human donor in good health (CMV status not recorded). Some clones in this sample may be carry-over from other donors' samples.

A single count supports this clonotype. The chain has TRBV6-5 and TRBJ2-1; D could derive from TRBD1 or TRBD2 (5 bases each). The CDR3 loop spans 16 amino acids. The V gene's germline CDR1 is MNHEY and CDR2 SVGAGI. V dropped 6 bases and J dropped 5 bases, with 20 bases sitting between them. CDR3 sequence reads: CASSHLEGTANNEQFF. The CDR3 coding sequence is TGTGCCAGCAGCCACCTCGAGGGGACGGCTAACAATGAGCAGTTCTTC.

This clonotype was counted at least ten times. The V and J genes are TRBV7-6 and TRBJ1-1; tentatively, D is TRBD1 (5 bases). The CDR3 covers 16 residues. Trimming stripped 4 bases from V and 4 bases from J, with 19 bases between. Germline lookup yields CDR1 SGHVS and CDR2 FNYEAQ. CDR3 sequence: CASSWGGREGSTEAFF. The CDR3 bases are TGTGCCAGCAGCTGGGGGGGGAGGGAGGGATCCACTGAAGCTTTCTTT.

The gene calls are TRBV5-4 and TRBJ2-7, with 13 positions matching TRBD2. V dropped 4 bases and J dropped 7; count of bases not matched to a gene: 8. This CDR3 spans 15 amino acids. In germline, CDR1 is SGHNT, CDR2 YYREEE (reference sequence). DNA for the CDR3: TGTGCCAGCAGCCACAGACTAGCGGGGGGCCGTGAGCAGTACTTC. This sequence encodes CASSHRLAGGREQYF. Full variable domain (outside the CDR3, taken from reference TRBV5-4 and TRBJ2-7): ETGVTQSPTHLIKTRGQQVTLRCSSQSGHNTVSWYQQALGQGPQFIFQYYREEENGRGNFPPRFSGLQFPNYSSELNVNALELDDSALYLCASSHRLAGGREQYFGPGTRLTVT.

This clonotype appeared a single time. The chain combines TRBV4-2 with TRBJ2-7; D assignment may be TRBD1 or TRBD2 (5 bases each). The CDR3 is 14 residues long. Trimming removed 3 bases at V and 0 bases at J, with 9 bases between. CDR1 and CDR2 (germline): LGHNA, YNFKEQ. In DNA, the CDR3 is TGTGCCAGCAGCCACGGTGGGGGCTCCTACGAGCAGTACTTC. Translation gives CASSHGGGSYEQYF.

This rearrangement joins TRBV27 to TRBJ1-5; D call uncertain. The CDR3 contains 13 residues. Germline CDR1 reads MNHEY; CDR2 reads SMNVEV (reference sequence). Trimming took off 4 bases at V and 6 bases at J, with 10 bases between the two ends. The CDR3 DNA reads TGTGCCAGCAGTTCACAGAGAGCTCAGCCCCAGCATTTT. The encoded protein is CASSSQRAQPQHF.

CDR3: CATMGETQYF. As DNA, the CDR3 is TGTGCCACGATGGGAGAGACCCAGTACTTC. J is TRBJ2-5 and V is TRBV7-6, with D uncertain. Trimming took 10 bases from V and 4 from J, leaving 7 bases between them. The CDR3 extends over 10 amino acids. Germline V lookup: CDR1 SGHVS, CDR2 FNYEAQ.

The genes are TRBV2 and TRBJ2-7, with D hard to call. The CDR3 spans 14 residues. Germline assignment: CDR1 SNHLY and CDR2 FYNNEI. V was pared by 2 bases and J by 2 bases, with 10 bases between. The CDR3 DNA follows: TGTGCCAGCAGTGAAAGTCAGACTCCCTACGAGCAGTACGTC. Translation: CASSESQTPYEQYV.

The chain links TRBV6-5 to TRBJ2-1; D unresolved. CDR3 length equals 12 residues. The V and J ends lost 2 bases and 10 bases respectively, with 9 bases between them. Per the germline V gene, CDR1 is MNHEY and CDR2 is SVGAGI. This CDR3 reads CASSYNSVEQFF. The CDR3 coding sequence is TGTGCCAGCAGTTACAATTCCGTAGAGCAGTTCTTC.

The chain combines TRBV10-3 with TRBJ1-2; D may be TRBD1 (5 bases). V was cut by 6 bases and J by 8 bases, with 10 bases left in between. This CDR3 spans 11 amino acids. CDR1 ENHRY and CDR2 SYGVKD come from the germline V gene. The CDR3 region is CAIRFREGYTF. The CDR3 DNA is TGTGCCATCAGGTTCAGGGAGGGCTACACCTTC.

This clonotype was seen only a few times. The rearrangement uses TRBV2 and TRBJ1-1, with a weak D call TRBD1 (6 bases). V lost 4 bases, J lost 1 base, and 19 bases lay in between. The germline V gene has CDR1 SNHLY and CDR2 FYNNEI. This CDR3 is 17 amino acids long. CDR3 protein: CASSALGGLYPNTEAFF. DNA of the CDR3: TGTGCCAGCAGTGCCCTGGGGGGCCTTTACCCGAACACTGAAGCTTTCTTT.

This clonotype occurred a few times. This CDR3 reads CASSTRSWTDPQETQYF. The CDR3 DNA reads TGTGCCAGCAGCACCCGATCCTGGACAGATCCCCAAGAGACCCAGTACTTC. The rearrangement links TRBV6-6 to TRBJ2-5; D possibly corresponds to TRBD1 (6 bases). This CDR3 spans 17 amino acids. Trimming took 6 bases from V and 1 from J, leaving 21 bases between them. Germline V gene lookup returns CDR1 MNHNY and CDR2 SVGAGI (reference sequence).

J is TRBJ1-5 and V is TRBV6-1; 8 bases agree with TRBD1. With V trimmed by 6 bases and J by 6 bases, 16 bases remained unmatched. The germline gives CDR1 MNHNS, CDR2 SASEGT. The CDR3 runs 17 residues. The CDR3 sequence is CASRIPGRGRNRQPQHF. The CDR3 DNA is TGTGCCAGCAGGATTCCCGGCAGGGGGCGAAATCGTCAGCCCCAGCATTTT.

This clonotype turned up a few times. This sequence joins TRBV7-8 and TRBJ1-5; D not resolved. This CDR3 spans 15 amino acids. Germline values: CDR1 SGHVS, CDR2 FQNEAQ. Trimming stripped 4 bases from V and 1 base from J, with 11 bases between. The CDR3 spells CASSWAIGSNQPQHF. CDR3 sequence (DNA): TGTGCCAGCAGCTGGGCCATAGGGAGCAATCAGCCCCAGCATTTT. The entire variable domain, with the rest obtained from reference TRBV7-8 and TRBJ1-5, is as follows: GAGVSQSPRYKVAKRGQDVALRCDPISGHVSLFWYQQALGQGPEFLTYFQNEAQLDKSGLPSDRFFAERPEGSVSTLKIQRTQQEDSAVYLCASSWAIGSNQPQHFGDGTRLSIL.

Details on this clonotype: This clone may be a read error of a much larger clone one base away. The chain combines TRBV5-8 with TRBJ1-6; 8 bases map to TRBD1. CDR1 SGHTS and CDR2 YDEGEE come from the germline V gene. This CDR3 has 14 amino acids. In DNA, the CDR3 is TGTGCCAGCAGCGTTGGACAGGGCGGTTCACCCTTCCACTTT. Amino acid sequence: CASSVGQGGSPFHF.

The rearrangement joins TRBV6-1 to TRBJ2-2, with D unresolved. The CDR3 is 14 residues long. Germline assignment: CDR1 MNHNS and CDR2 SASEGT. Trimming left V 7 bases short and J 6 bases short, with 15 bases between. The CDR3 nucleotides read TGTGCCAGCACCTCCGGTGTCGTTCCCGGGGAGCTGTTTTTT. Translating it yields CASTSGVVPGELFF.

The V and J genes are TRBV5-1 and TRBJ2-2, with TRBD2 matching 8 bases. CDR3 size: 16 residues. The V gene end was trimmed by 5 bases and the J gene end by 5 bases; junction bases not matched to a gene: 11. From germline, CDR1 is SGHRS and CDR2 YFSETQ. For the CDR3, the DNA is TGCGCCAGCAGTCCTTTCGGGACTAGTAGTACCGGGGAGCTGTTTTTT. This encodes CASSPFGTSSTGELFF.

This clonotype was seen ten or more times. V gene TRBV7-9 combines with J gene TRBJ2-5, with D perhaps matching TRBD1 (6 bases). CDR3 size: 14 residues. The germline gives CDR1 SEHNR, CDR2 FQNEAQ (reference sequence). V lost 5 bases to trimming and J lost 6 bases, with 16 bases between them. The CDR3 reads CASSPGQLQKTQYF. CDR3 nucleotide sequence: TGTGCCAGCAGCCCCGGACAGCTCCAGAAGACCCAGTACTTC.

In its sample, this clonotype was seen many times. V and J are TRBV4-2 and TRBJ2-3; 8 nucleotides match TRBD2. Germline-derived CDR1 and CDR2 are LGHNA and YNFKEQ. The CDR3 has 15 residues. After removal of 0 bases from V and 4 bases from J, the junction contained 3 bases not matched to a gene. DNA of the CDR3: TGTGCCAGCAGCCAAGAATCGGGGGGGCCAGATACGCAGTATTTT. Translating it yields CASSQESGGPDTQYF.

This chain uses TRBV15 with TRBJ1-1; D unresolved. Germline assignment: CDR1 LNHNV and CDR2 YYDKDF (reference sequence). V was pared by 3 bases and J by 1 base, with 21 bases between. The CDR3 loop spans 18 amino acids. The CDR3 DNA reads TGTGCCACCAGCAGCCCCACACAGCGGGAAAGACCGAACACTGAAGCTTTCTTT. This gives the protein CATSSPTQRERPNTEAFF.

Turning to this clonotype: Relative to the germline gene, one junction end is altered; a read error may explain this. The chain uses TRBV6-5 and TRBJ2-1; D is unclear. The length of the CDR3 is 15 residues. Germline values: CDR1 MNHEY, CDR2 SVGAGI. For the CDR3, the DNA is TGTGCCAGCAGTTACTCGATTGGGTTTTTGGATGATCAGTTCTTC. This encodes CASSYSIGFLDDQFF.

This chain links TRBV4-1 with TRBJ2-1; D gene ambiguous. The germline CDR1 and CDR2 sequences are MGHRA and YSYEKL. The CDR3 runs 13 residues. With 3 bases removed from V and 3 bases from J, the gap between germline ends came to 6 bases. CDR3 DNA: TGCGCCAGCAGCCAGCCCGACTACAATGAGCAGTTCTTC. This translates into CASSQPDYNEQFF.

The chain carries TRBV5-4 and TRBJ2-1, with D possibly being TRBD2 (5 bases). V lost 4 bases and J 4 bases, leaving 12 bases between the germline ends. Germline V gene sequence: CDR1 SGHNT, CDR2 YYREEE (reference sequence). The CDR3 runs to 14 residues. The CDR3 loop is CASSPKGEYNEQFF. CDR3 bases: TGTGCCAGCAGCCCAAAGGGAGAATACAATGAGCAGTTCTTC.

The chain uses TRBV11-3 and TRBJ2-2; D possibly corresponds to TRBD1 (6 bases). Trimming left V 5 bases short and J 6 bases short, with 22 bases between. CDR1 is SGHNT, CDR2 YENEEA, per germline. The CDR3 contains 17 residues. The CDR3 DNA reads TGTGCCAGCAGCCCCGATCTAGGGACACCGAGGCCCGGGGAGCTGTTTTTT. This codes for CASSPDLGTPRPGELFF. Drawing the rest from reference TRBV11-3 and TRBJ2-2, the complete variable domain is EAGVVQSPRYKIIEKKQPVAFWCNPISGHNTLYWYLQNLGQGPELLIRYENEEAVDDSQLPKDRFSAERLKGVDSTLKIQPAELGDSAVYLCASSPDLGTPRPGELFFGEGSRLTVL.

The rearrangement uses TRBV28 and TRBJ2-1, with TRBD2 matching 11 bases. This CDR3 spans 19 amino acids. Germline CDR1 reads MDHEN; CDR2 reads SYDVKM. V was pared by 1 base and J by 0 bases, with 8 bases of the junction left unmatched. CDR3 amino acids: CASSLSASGGFSSYNEQFF. As DNA, the CDR3 is TGTGCCAGCAGTTTATCGGCTAGCGGGGGGTTTAGCTCCTACAATGAGCAGTTCTTC.

This chain joins TRBV12-3 or TRBV12-4 and TRBJ2-3, with D possibly matching TRBD2 (6 bases). This CDR3 is built from 17 residues. V was trimmed by 3 bases and J by 0 bases, leaving 16 bases between them. The CDR3 coding sequence is TGTGCCAGCAGTTTGGTAGTTGGCGGGGACAGCACAGATACGCAGTATTTT. Protein product: CASSLVVGGDSTDTQYF.

The chain carries TRBV4-3 and TRBJ2-7; 9 bases match TRBD1. Unmatched junction bases numbered 7, after V lost 5 bases and J lost 5 bases. CDR3 length: 14 amino acids. Germline CDR1 and CDR2: LGHNA and YSLEER. Here the CDR3 reads CASSLSQGANEQYV. CDR3 in DNA: TGCGCCAGCAGCTTATCACAGGGGGCAAACGAGCAGTACGTC.

This clonotype was picked up a small number of times. The chain carries TRBV10-2 and TRBJ2-1, with D perhaps TRBD2 (6 bases). This CDR3 is 15 amino acids long. CDR1 WSHSY and CDR2 SAAADI come from the germline V gene. Trimming took off 6 bases at V and 6 bases at J, with 18 bases between the two ends. CDR3 nucleotide sequence: TGCGCCAGCAGGGGGGGAGTAGCGGATCGCAATGAGCAGTTCTTC. Translating gives CASRGGVADRNEQFF.

The chain links TRBV12-3 or TRBV12-4 to TRBJ2-4; a weak D match, TRBD2 (7 bases). The CDR3 spans 17 residues. The germline V and J ends were trimmed by 3 bases and 0 bases, with 15 bases remaining between them. CDR3: CASSFKGGGAAKNIQYF. The CDR3 DNA is TGTGCCAGCAGTTTTAAGGGGGGGGGCGCAGCCAAAAACATTCAGTACTTC.